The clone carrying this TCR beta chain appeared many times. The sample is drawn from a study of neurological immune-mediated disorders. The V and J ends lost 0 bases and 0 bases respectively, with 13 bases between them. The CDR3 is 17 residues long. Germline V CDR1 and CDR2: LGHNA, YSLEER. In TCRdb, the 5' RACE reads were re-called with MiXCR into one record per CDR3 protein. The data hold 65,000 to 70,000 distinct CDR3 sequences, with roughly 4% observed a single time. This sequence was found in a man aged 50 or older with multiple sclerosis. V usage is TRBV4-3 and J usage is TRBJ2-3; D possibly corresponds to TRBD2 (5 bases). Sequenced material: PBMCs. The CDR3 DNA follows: TGCGCCAGCAGCCAAGATCCACGGGGATCTAGCACAGATACGCAGTATTTT. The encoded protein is CASSQDPRGSSTDTQYF.